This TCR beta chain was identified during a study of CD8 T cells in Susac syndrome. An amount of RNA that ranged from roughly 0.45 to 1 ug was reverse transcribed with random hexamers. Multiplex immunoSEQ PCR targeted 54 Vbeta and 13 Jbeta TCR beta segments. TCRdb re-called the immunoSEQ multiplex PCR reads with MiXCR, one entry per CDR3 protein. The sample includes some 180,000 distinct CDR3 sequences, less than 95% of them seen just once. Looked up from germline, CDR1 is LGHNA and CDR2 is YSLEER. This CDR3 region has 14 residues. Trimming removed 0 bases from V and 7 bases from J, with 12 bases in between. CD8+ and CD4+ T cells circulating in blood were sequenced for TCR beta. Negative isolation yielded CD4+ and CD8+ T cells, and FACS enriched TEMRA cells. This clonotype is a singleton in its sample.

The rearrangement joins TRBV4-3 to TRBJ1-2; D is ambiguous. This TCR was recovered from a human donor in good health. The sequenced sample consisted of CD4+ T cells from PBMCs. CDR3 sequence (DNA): TGCGCCAGCAGCCAAGATTTGGCGGAGATTGGCTACACCTTC. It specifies CASSQDLAEIGYTF.